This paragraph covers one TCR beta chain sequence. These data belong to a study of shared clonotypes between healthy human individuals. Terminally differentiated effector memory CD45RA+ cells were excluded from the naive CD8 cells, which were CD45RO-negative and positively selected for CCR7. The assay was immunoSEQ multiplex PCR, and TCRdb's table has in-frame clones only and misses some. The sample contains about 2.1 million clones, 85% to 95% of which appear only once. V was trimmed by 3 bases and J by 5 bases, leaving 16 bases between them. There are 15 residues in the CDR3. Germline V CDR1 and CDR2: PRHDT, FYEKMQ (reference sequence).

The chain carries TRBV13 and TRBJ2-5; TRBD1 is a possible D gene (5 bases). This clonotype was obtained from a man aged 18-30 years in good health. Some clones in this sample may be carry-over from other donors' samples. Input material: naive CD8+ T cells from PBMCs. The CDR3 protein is CASSLDGQGSETQYF. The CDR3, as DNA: TGTGCCAGCAGCTTGGATGGCCAGGGATCGGAGACCCAGTACTTC.